A single sample gave rise to the 13 T cell receptor beta chains below, sequenced in a study of blood T cell repertoires in COVID-19. Some clones are missing from TCRdb's copy, which holds only in-frame ones; the method was immunoSEQ multiplex PCR. The sample holds about 99,000 clones; 75% to 85% are singletons and the top ten take 15% to 20%. Sequenced sample: peripheral blood. The receptors come from a woman older than 75 with active or convalescent COVID-19.

This clone has a handful of counts. The chain carries TRBV5-1 and TRBJ2-7; D is perhaps TRBD2 (6 bases). The CDR3 runs 15 residues. Germline CDR1 is SGHRS and CDR2 is YFSETQ. V lost 5 bases to trimming and J lost 0 bases, with 15 bases between them. The CDR3 coding sequence is TGCGCCAGCAGTGACCTTAGGAGGGGCTCCTACGAGCAGTACTTC. Amino acids: CASSDLRRGSYEQYF.

The chain uses TRBV5-4 and TRBJ1-2, with D uncertain. From germline, CDR1 is SGHNT and CDR2 YYREEE (reference sequence). The V and J ends lost 1 base and 1 base respectively, with 11 bases between them. The CDR3 is made up of 15 amino acids. CDR3 nucleotide sequence: TGTGCCAGCAGCTTGTCTTGGGAGGTTAACTATGGCTACACCTTC. Encoded protein: CASSLSWEVNYGYTF.

The V and J genes are TRBV6-2 or TRBV6-3 and TRBJ2-3; 13 bases are shared with TRBD2. There are 18 residues in the CDR3. Germline V gives CDR1 MNHEY, CDR2 SVGEGT. Trimming took 4 bases from V and 4 from J; bases not matched to a gene: 11. CDR3 in amino acids: CASSSPRTSGRMADTQYF. The CDR3 bases are TGTGCCAGCAGTTCCCCCCGGACTAGCGGGAGAATGGCAGATACGCAGTATTTT.

V usage is TRBV6-5 and J usage is TRBJ2-3; weak D call: TRBD2 (5 bases). V lost 8 bases and J lost 0, with 9 bases in between. The CDR3 is made up of 13 amino acids. CDR1 is MNHEY and CDR2 is SVGAGI in the germline V gene. CDR3: CASLSVSTDTQYF. CDR3 coding DNA: TGTGCCAGCCTTAGCGTTAGCACAGATACGCAGTATTTT.

Details on this clone: The germline gene is not matched at one end of the junction; a read error may be the cause. V usage is TRBV5-1 and J usage is TRBJ2-3; the D gene is possibly TRBD2 (6 bases). The germline V gene has CDR1 SGHRS and CDR2 YFSETQ. The CDR3 is 15 amino acids. As DNA, the CDR3 is TGTGCCAGCAGCTTCTCGGGACTCAGCACAGATACGCAGTATTTT. As protein: CASSFSGLSTDTQYF.

The rearrangement uses TRBV30 and TRBJ1-5; D might be TRBD1 (5 bases). The CDR3 runs to 14 residues. CDR1 and CDR2 (germline): GTSNPN, SVGIG (reference sequence). V was cut by 2 bases and J by 3 bases, with 11 bases left in between. The CDR3 region has the DNA TGTGCCTGGAGTCGGGGGGGAGACAATCAGCCCCAGCATTTT. This codes for CAWSRGGDNQPQHF.

The V call is TRBV6-1, the J call TRBJ2-4; 11 bases align to TRBD2. The V gene end was trimmed by 0 bases and the J gene end by 4 bases; junction bases not matched to a gene: 5. Germline-derived CDR1 and CDR2 are MNHNS and SASEGT. The CDR3 sequence is 17 residues long. The CDR3 DNA is TGTGCCAGCAGTGAAGCCCATTCTAGCGGGGGGAAAAACATTCAGTACTTC. Its translation: CASSEAHSSGGKNIQYF.

The rearrangement links TRBV9 to TRBJ2-3, with 12 nucleotides matching TRBD1. CDR3 length: 15 residues. The V and J ends lost 8 bases and 4 bases, in that order; junction bases with no gene match: 8. Germline CDR1 SGDLS, CDR2 YYNGEE. This CDR3 reads CARRKGQGASDTQYF. The CDR3 DNA sequence: TGTGCCAGGCGGAAGGGACAGGGGGCTTCAGATACGCAGTATTTT.

For the CDR3, the DNA is TGCGCCAGCAGCTTGGGGGGACAGAGGGAGACCCAGTACTTC. The encoded protein is CASSLGGQRETQYF. V and J are TRBV5-1 and TRBJ2-5; 7 bases agree with TRBD1. V lost 0 bases, J lost 5 bases, and 4 bases stayed unmatched. The germline V gene encodes CDR1 SGHRS and CDR2 YFSETQ. This CDR3 has 14 residues.

The rearrangement links TRBV6-5 to TRBJ2-2; 10 positions match TRBD2. Germline V CDR1 and CDR2: MNHEY, SVGAGI. CDR3 size: 14 residues. Trimming at V came to 6 bases and at J to 5 bases, leaving 3 bases not matched to a gene. This CDR3 is CASSSAGGTGELFF. The DNA of the CDR3 is TGTGCCAGCAGCTCAGCGGGAGGGACCGGGGAGCTGTTTTTT.

The chain combines TRBV2 with TRBJ1-6; D is possibly TRBD1 (6 bases). The V end was cut by 6 bases, the J end by 11 bases, with 14 bases between. This CDR3 region has 13 residues. CDR1 is SNHLY, CDR2 FYNNEI, per germline. The CDR3 reads CASRYDRSTPLHF. The CDR3 nucleotides are TGTGCCAGCAGGTACGACAGGTCGACACCCCTCCACTTT.

This rearrangement joins TRBV28 to TRBJ2-5; weak D call: TRBD2 (6 bases). The CDR3 sequence is 13 residues long. CDR1 and CDR2 (germline): MDHEN, SYDVKM. V gave up 6 bases and J gave up 7 bases, with 15 bases separating them. CDR3 protein: CASRTGTGRTQYF. CDR3 nucleotide sequence: TGTGCCAGCAGAACTGGGACCGGGAGGACCCAGTACTTC.

The genes are TRBV24-1 and TRBJ1-1, with 7 bases fitting TRBD1. Germline loops: CDR1 KGHDR, CDR2 SFDVKD. The ends lost 4 bases at V and 5 bases at J; junction bases unmatched: 3. CDR3 length equals 13 residues. The CDR3 spells CATSEQGRTEAFF. For the CDR3, the DNA is TGTGCCACCAGTGAACAGGGGAGAACTGAAGCTTTCTTT.